This TCR beta chain derives from a study of T cell clonotyping in hematopoietic cell transplantation. For the study at large: Recipient samples before transplant were obtained post-cytoreduction.

Described time point: recipient sample about 28 days before transplant, after cytoreduction. Germline V gene sequence: CDR1 MDHEN, CDR2 SYDVKM. The CDR3 covers 13 residues. V was trimmed by 3 bases and J by 1 base, leaving 4 bases between them. The repertoire was sequenced with immunoSEQ multiplex PCR; TCRdb's copy has only in-frame clones and lacks some. The sample includes 25,000 to 30,000 clones, 93% seen only once; the top ten take approximately 2.4%. Sequencing used peripheral blood mononuclear cells, obtained before stem cell transplant. V and J are TRBV28 and TRBJ1-5; D gene uncertain. The source of this sequence is a man in his fifties or sixties with acute myeloid leukemia. Some clones in this sample may be carry-over from other donors' samples. This CDR3 is CASSLLSNQPQHF. CDR3 in DNA: TGTGCCAGCAGTTTGTTGAGCAATCAGCCCCAGCATTTT. The variable domain in full, completed from reference TRBV28 and TRBJ1-5, reads DVKVTQSSRYLVKRTGEKVFLECVQDMDHENMFWYRQDPGLGLRLIYFSYDVKMKEKGDIPEGYSVSREKKERFSLILESASTNQTSMYLCASSLLSNQPQHFGDGTRLSIL.